Each of the 27 T cell receptor beta chains below was sequenced from the same sample in a study of T cell repertoires in cytomegalovirus infection. No antigen has been identified for these receptors. TCRdb recomputed calls from the reads with MiXCR, one row per CDR3 protein. Counted here are 450,000 to 600,000 distinct CDR3 sequences, about 33% occurring once; the ten biggest clones make up roughly 16%. Source: cultured PBMCs, taken from culture after CMV antigen stimulation. Receptors were obtained from a human donor in good health (CMV status not recorded). Some clones in this sample may be carry-over from other donors' samples.

This clonotype came up a few times. The gene calls are TRBV19 and TRBJ1-1; maybe TRBD1 (6 bases). The V gene's germline CDR1 is LNHDA and CDR2 SQIVND (reference sequence). Trimming took 5 bases from V and 3 from J, leaving 13 bases between them. The CDR3 runs to 14 residues. The CDR3 spells CASSGTGTHTEAFF. The CDR3 coding sequence is TGTGCCAGTAGTGGAACAGGGACCCACACTGAAGCTTTCTTT.

This clonotype was counted only a few times. The V and J genes are TRBV7-8 and TRBJ2-1; D gene unclear. CDR1 is SGHVS and CDR2 is FQNEAQ in the germline V gene. Between the trimmed V and J ends, which lost 5 bases and 1 base, there was a span of 12 bases. The CDR3 is 15 amino acids. CDR3 in DNA: TGTGCCAGCAGCCCCAGACTGATTTCCTACAATGAGCAGTTCTTC. Protein product: CASSPRLISYNEQFF.

This clonotype was observed a handful of times. The chain is built from TRBV7-2 and TRBJ2-3, with 8 positions matching TRBD1. J was trimmed by 4 bases and V by 5 bases; bases with no gene match: 11. The germline V gene encodes CDR1 SGHTA and CDR2 FQGNSA. CDR3 size: 16 residues. The chain's CDR3 is CASSPRTGTISDTQYF. CDR3 coding DNA: TGTGCCAGCAGCCCTCGGACAGGGACGATCTCAGATACGCAGTATTTT.

The chain employs TRBV11-2 and TRBJ2-6; D remains ambiguous. This CDR3 has 16 amino acids. V was clipped by 1 base and J by 0 bases, with 7 bases between them. CDR1 and CDR2 from the germline V gene are SGHAT and FQNNGV. CDR3 sequence: CASSLVRNSGANVLTF. CDR3 bases: TGTGCCAGCAGCTTAGTACGGAACTCTGGGGCCAACGTCCTGACTTTC.

The chain joins TRBV6-2 or TRBV6-3 to TRBJ2-7; 8 positions match TRBD2. This CDR3 has 15 amino acids. Trimming took 3 bases from V and 7 from J; bases not matched to a gene: 11. Germline values: CDR1 MNHEY, CDR2 SVGEGT. The CDR3 region has the DNA TGTGCCAGCAGTTATCTCCTCCCGGGACTAGAGGAGCAGTACTTC. This sequence encodes CASSYLLPGLEEQYF.

This clonotype was recorded once. The rearrangement links TRBV19 to TRBJ1-1; 7 positions agree with TRBD1. Germline lookup yields CDR1 LNHDA and CDR2 SQIVND (reference sequence). The CDR3 totals 15 residues. The trim removed 5 bases at V and 5 bases at J, leaving 11 bases unmatched. The CDR3 is CASSSGQLRRTEAFF. Written as DNA, the CDR3 is TGTGCCAGTAGTTCGGGACAGCTCAGGAGAACTGAAGCTTTCTTT.

The chain's CDR3 is CASSRGQGRDTEAFF. CDR3 in DNA: TGTGCCAGCAGCCGTGGACAGGGAAGGGACACTGAAGCTTTCTTT. The chain combines TRBV7-6 with TRBJ1-1; TRBD1 agrees at 8 bases. V shed 5 bases and J 3 bases; nucleotides not matched to a gene: 8. This CDR3 is 15 amino acids long. Per the germline V gene, CDR1 is SGHVS and CDR2 is FNYEAQ.

The V gene is TRBV30, the J gene TRBJ2-1; unclear D gene. The ends were cut back, 1 base at V and 4 bases at J, with 11 bases in the middle. Looked up from germline, CDR1 is GTSNPN and CDR2 is SVGIG (reference sequence). This CDR3 has 14 amino acids. CDR3 nucleotide sequence: TGTGCCTGGAGTGGGATGGTTAAGTACAATGAGCAGTTCTTC. This sequence encodes CAWSGMVKYNEQFF.

Points on this clonotype: The junction departs from germline at one end; a sequencing error may be responsible. The DNA for the CDR3 is TGCAGTGCAGTGGCAGGGGTGGAGACCCAGTGCTTC. Protein product: CSAVAGVETQCF. The V call is TRBV20-1, the J call TRBJ2-5, with D tentatively TRBD1 (6 bases). CDR3 length equals 12 residues. Germline V gene sequence: CDR1 DFQATT, CDR2 SNEGSKA (reference sequence).

This clonotype was picked up a small number of times. CDR3: CASSLTPESYNEQFF. CDR3 in DNA: TGTGCCAGCAGCTTAACCCCGGAATCCTACAATGAGCAGTTCTTC. This chain joins TRBV7-8 and TRBJ2-1; no clear D gene. Looked up from germline, CDR1 is SGHVS and CDR2 is FQNEAQ. V lost 2 bases and J 1 base, leaving 9 bases between the germline ends. The CDR3 is made up of 15 amino acids.

This clonotype was seen a few times. The chain joins TRBV6-2 or TRBV6-3 to TRBJ1-5; 7 positions agree with TRBD1. The CDR3 runs to 15 residues. Germline V lookup: CDR1 MNHEY, CDR2 SVGEGT. The ends lost 2 bases at V and 9 bases at J; junction bases unmatched: 10. Here the CDR3 DNA reads TGTGCCAGCAGTTACCGACAGGGAAGGCGAGGGCCCCAGCATTTT. Protein product: CASSYRQGRRGPQHF.

In DNA form, the CDR3 reads TGCAGCGTATCCGGGACAGGGTATAGTGGCACTGAAGCTTTCTTT. Its protein product is CSVSGTGYSGTEAFF. The chain recombines TRBV29-1 with TRBJ1-1; 9 bases agree with TRBD1. Trimming at V came to 6 bases and at J to 4 bases, leaving 12 bases not matched to a gene. The CDR3 length is 15 residues. From germline, CDR1 is SQVTM and CDR2 ANQGSEA.

V and J are TRBV14 and TRBJ2-5; D is undetermined. The CDR3 extends over 13 amino acids. Germline lookup yields CDR1 SGHDN and CDR2 FVKESK. V lost 4 bases to trimming and J lost 5 bases, with 11 bases between them. CDR3 loop: CASSRVPGETQYF. In nucleotides, the CDR3 is TGTGCCAGCAGCCGGGTCCCCGGGGAGACCCAGTACTTC.

This clonotype was found many times. The CDR3, as DNA: TGTGCCAGCAGTTACCCCGGCGGGATAGAGCAGTACGTC. Protein: CASSYPGGIEQYV. The chain carries TRBV6-2 or TRBV6-3 and TRBJ2-7; the D gene is possibly TRBD2 (6 bases). The CDR3 runs 13 residues. Trimming left V 2 bases short and J 7 bases short, with 12 bases between. Germline V gene sequence: CDR1 MNHEY, CDR2 SVGEGT.

The gene calls are TRBV6-2 or TRBV6-3 and TRBJ1-5, with a tentative D call TRBD1 (6 bases). CDR1 is MNHEY and CDR2 is SVGEGT in the germline V gene. The V gene lost 6 bases and the J gene lost 6 bases, with 15 bases spanning the gap. The CDR3 runs to 14 residues. The CDR3 nucleotides are TGTGCCAGCAGCCGACGCGAGGGGGGTCAGCCCCAGCATTTT. Amino acids: CASSRREGGQPQHF.

This clonotype was observed a few times. This chain uses TRBV4-1 with TRBJ2-1; possible D gene TRBD1, 6 bases. With 2 bases removed from V and 7 bases from J, the gap between germline ends came to 18 bases. The germline gives CDR1 MGHRA, CDR2 YSYEKL. This CDR3 has 16 residues. The CDR3 DNA reads as TGCGCCAGCAGCCAACGAGGGGGAGAATCTTGGAATGAGCAGTTCTTC. Translated: CASSQRGGESWNEQFF.

This chain joins TRBV6-6 and TRBJ2-3; 8 nucleotides align to TRBD1. The CDR3 is 16 amino acids. Germline CDR1 MNHNY, CDR2 SVGAGI (reference sequence). V dropped 0 bases and J dropped 4; count of bases not matched to a gene: 6. The CDR3 sequence: CASSYSRWTGPDTQYF. CDR3 DNA: TGTGCCAGCAGTTACTCGCGTTGGACAGGGCCAGATACGCAGTATTTT.

The chain combines TRBV7-2 with TRBJ2-1; 7 nucleotides align to TRBD1. Germline CDR1 is SGHTA and CDR2 is FQGNSA. There are 14 residues in the CDR3. Unmatched junction bases numbered 5, after V lost 5 bases and J lost 4 bases. Written as DNA, the CDR3 is TGTGCCAGCAGCCGACAGGGAAATTACAATGAGCAGTTCTTC. Amino acid sequence: CASSRQGNYNEQFF.

The chain couples TRBV24-1 to TRBJ2-2, with 8 bases that match TRBD2. This CDR3 is built from 14 residues. Per germline, CDR1 KGHDR and CDR2 SFDVKD. J gave up 4 bases and V 3 bases, and 0 bases lay outside the gene matches. The CDR3 spells CATSDTSGTGELFF. CDR3 sequence (DNA): TGTGCCACCAGTGATACTAGCGGCACCGGGGAGCTGTTTTTT.

The chain employs TRBV7-2 and TRBJ2-1, with 8 bases matching TRBD2. The germline V gene encodes CDR1 SGHTA and CDR2 FQGNSA. The CDR3 consists of 16 residues. The V segment lost 11 bases and the J segment 8 bases; nucleotides outside the gene matches: 20. The CDR3 loop reads CAVSSAGGVGLDEQFF. The CDR3 nucleotides read TGTGCCGTAAGCTCGGCGGGAGGTGTCGGGCTCGATGAGCAGTTCTTC.

This clonotype was detected a few times. The chain couples TRBV28 to TRBJ1-1, with D perhaps TRBD1 (5 bases). V lost 3 bases to trimming and J lost 5 bases, with 13 bases between them. The CDR3 sequence is 14 residues long. Germline V gene sequence: CDR1 MDHEN, CDR2 SYDVKM. The DNA for the CDR3 is TGTGCCAGCAGTTTTGGGGGAACGGGGACTGAAGCTTTCTTT. It translates to CASSFGGTGTEAFF.

Remarks on this clonotype: Germline is not matched at one junction end, which may reflect a read error. This chain joins TRBV12-3 or TRBV12-4 and TRBJ2-3, with 8 bases aligning to TRBD2. This CDR3 region has 15 residues. This chain's CDR3 is CASSFNAGGTDTQYF. The CDR3 DNA reads as TGTGCCAGCAGTTTCAACGCGGGAGGCACGGATACGCAGTATTTT.

The chain employs TRBV28 and TRBJ2-4, with TRBD2 matching over 7 bases. This CDR3 spans 14 amino acids. V shed 4 bases and J 4 bases; nucleotides not matched to a gene: 4. Germline V gene lookup returns CDR1 MDHEN and CDR2 SYDVKM. Here the CDR3 DNA reads TGTGCCAGCAGTTCTAGCGGCCCGAAAAACATTCAGTACTTC. Its protein product is CASSSSGPKNIQYF.

Notes on this clonotype: An end of the junction differs from the germline gene, which may be a read error. The chain is built from TRBV5-3 and TRBJ1-2; D not resolved. TRBV5-3 is an open reading frame, and its role is uncertain. The CDR3 extends over 13 amino acids. CDR3 sequence reads: CASSSGHNYGYTF. CDR3 nucleotides: TGTGCCAGCAGCTCGGGCCATAACTATGGCTACACCTTC.

This clonotype has just one count. As the CDR3 is not closed by the conserved phenylalanine or tryptophan, this likely results from a read error. This chain joins TRBV7-9 and TRBJ2-7; 7 bases match TRBD1. This CDR3 is built from 13 residues. Trimming at V came to 4 bases and at J to 6 bases, leaving 6 bases not matched to a gene. Germline values: CDR1 SEHNR, CDR2 FQNEAQ (reference sequence). CDR3 sequence reads: CASSSRQGVEQYL. The CDR3 DNA reads as TGTGCCAGCAGCTCACGACAGGGTGTCGAGCAGTACCTC.

The rearrangement uses TRBV7-2 and TRBJ2-4; 9 nucleotides agree with TRBD1. Germline CDR1 SGHTA, CDR2 FQGNSA. V dropped 4 bases and J dropped 9; count of bases not matched to a gene: 7. The CDR3 extends over 14 amino acids. CDR3 sequence (DNA): TGTGCCAGCAGCTGGGACAGGGAAGTTGGCATTCAGTACTTC. Translation: CASSWDREVGIQYF.

The rearrangement links TRBV12-3 or TRBV12-4 to TRBJ1-1; D uncertain. The CDR3 covers 14 residues. With 3 bases removed from V and 5 bases from J, the gap between germline ends came to 13 bases. CDR3 coding DNA: TGTGCCAGCAGTTTTCAGGCAGGAGGGACTGAAGCTTTCTTT. Protein: CASSFQAGGTEAFF.